These T cell receptor beta chains were read from a single sample in a study of blood T cells in healthy people across ages. MiXCR, run by TCRdb on the 5' RACE reads, gives a single entry per CDR3 protein. The table has 1.4 million or so distinct CDR3 sequences, about 42% seen once. Sequenced sample: blood. The receptors come from a young woman in good health. Each CDR3 is given with its conserved first and last residue. The D gene is left open where the match is weak. Clone size is given for some rows only: seen once, a few or many times, or a class if the clone is expanded.

clone_size	d_call	v_call	j_call	cdr3_nt	cdr3_aa
few	.	TRBV7-2	TRBJ2-1	TGTGCCAGCAGCTTAGTGACAGCGGGCGTCACCTACAATGAGCAGTTCTTC	CASSLVTAGVTYNEQFF
many	.	TRBV18	TRBJ2-1	TGTGCCAGCTCACCAGACCTCTACAATGAGCAGTTCTTC	CASSPDLYNEQFF
.	.	TRBV9	TRBJ2-7	TGTGCCAGCAGCAGGAGTAACCTCCCTGTCCACGAGCAGTACTTC	CASSRSNLPVHEQYF
.	TRBD2	TRBV14	TRBJ2-3	TGTGCCAGCAGCTTGGGACTAGCGGGGGGCGCAGATACGCAGTATTTT	CASSLGLAGGADTQYF
.	.	TRBV7-8	TRBJ2-1	TGTGCCAGCAGCCTAATACGTGTCGGGAGAACGAATGAGCAGTTCTTC	CASSLIRVGRTNEQFF
.	TRBD2	TRBV20-1	TRBJ2-1	TGCAGTGCTAGGACTCCTTTGACTAGCGGGAGCAACAATGAGCAGTTCTTC	CSARTPLTSGSNNEQFF
.	.	TRBV12-3/TRBV12-4	TRBJ1-1	TGTGCCAGCAGTTTATGGGGGCCCGACACTGAAGCTTTCTTT	CASSLWGPDTEAFF
once	TRBD2	TRBV7-2	TRBJ2-1	TGTGCCAGCAGCTCCAGGACTAGCGGGAGGGTCTATGAGCAGTTCTTC	CASSSRTSGRVYEQFF
many	.	TRBV4-1	TRBJ1-2	TGCGCCAGCAGCCAAGACATCGCAGCCCCTGGCTACACCTTC	CASSQDIAAPGYTF
.	.	TRBV29-1	TRBJ2-5	TGCAGCGTTATTGGGGCTGGTGGGAGAGGTTTGAAGACCCAGTACTTC	CSVIGAGGRGLKTQYF